This T cell receptor (beta chain) was found in a study of cytomegalovirus exposure and HLA in healthy donors. PCR involved 60 Vbeta and 13 Jbeta primers. Data came from immunoSEQ multiplex PCR; TCRdb stores just in-frame clones and leaves some out. The table lists about 150,000 clones, about 88% of them singletons. Germline lookup yields CDR1 SNHLY and CDR2 FYNNEI. The CDR3 loop spans 12 amino acids. Between the trimmed V and J ends, which lost 6 bases and 6 bases, there was a span of 9 bases. The chain is built from TRBV2 and TRBJ2-1; D not resolved. The sequence derives from a woman under 30 in good health and CMV-seronegative. Sequenced input: PBMCs. The CDR3 nucleotides are TGTGCCAGCAGGTCCAATAGCAATGAGCAGTTCTTC. Translating gives CASRSNSNEQFF.